This T cell receptor (beta chain) was recovered during a study of T cells expressing NK-cell markers. Study summary: In the group of eight sequenced donors, seven were HCMV-seropositive and one was seronegative.

Making the TCR beta cDNA relied on 5'RACE template switching with UMIs. TCRdb derives one entry per CDR3 protein from the 5' RACE reads, leaving out DNA. The sample table sets out 550,000 to 600,000 distinct CDR3 sequences. CDR1 is ENHRY and CDR2 is SYGVKD in the germline V gene. The CDR3 loop spans 18 amino acids. This chain joins TRBV10-3 and TRBJ2-3; TCRdb names TRBD1, which stays unverified in the absence of DNA. Sequenced material: blood T cells: a sorted CD56 or NKG2C T cell subset, CD4+ or CD8+ T cells, or bulk PBMC T cells (not recorded which). This TCR was recovered from a man between 18 and 35 years old in good health. CDR3 loop: CAISDGGTVPTSTDTQYF.